This TCR beta chain was sequenced during a study of CXCR3-negative and CXCR3-positive naive CD8 T cells. This CDR3 is 14 amino acids long. Looked up from germline, CDR1 is DFQATT and CDR2 is SNEGSKA (reference sequence). The method, 5' RACE with UMI labels, was used to prepare the TRB cDNA libraries. One entry per CDR3 protein, without DNA, is what TCRdb gives after re-calling the 5' RACE reads. This sample lists roughly 86,000 distinct CDR3 sequences; its ten largest clones have 0.85% to 1.4%. Sequencing used naive CXCR3- CD8+ T cells from blood. Noted subset: CD45RO-CCR7+CD27+CD95- naive CD8+ T cells lacking CXCR3 (TNR3-). The chain recombines TRBV20-1 with TRBJ2-5; lacking DNA, the TRBD2 call made by TCRdb goes unchecked. This TCR derives from a human donor in good health. Some clones in this sample may be carry-over from other donors' samples. The CDR3 spells CSARSGGAAETQYF.